This T cell receptor beta chain was sequenced for a study of early T cells in non-severe SARS-CoV-2 infection. The overall study: Bulk RNA from unsorted whole blood was sequenced; chains were unpaired.

In germline, CDR1 is MNHEY, CDR2 SVGEGT. The germline V and J ends were trimmed by 5 bases and 4 bases, with 7 bases remaining between them. This CDR3 contains 12 residues. About this clonotype itself: Its antigen is still unknown.

Study-wide findings and caveats: Clonotype matching in VDJdb favored anti-spike CD8 responses and did not capture private and CD4 specificities.

Unique molecular identifier tags were affixed to discrete cDNA molecules. Using its own MiXCR run on the 5' RACE reads, TCRdb lists one record per CDR3 protein. The profile covers 75,000 to 100,000 distinct CDR3 sequences, with around 15% appearing a single time and about a tenth taken by the ten largest. The gene calls are TRBV6-2 or TRBV6-3 and TRBJ2-3; unclear D gene. The source material was whole blood. The sequence was obtained from an adult who was a healthcare worker with PCR-confirmed SARS-CoV-2 infection or an uninfected control (not recorded which). The CDR3 region is CASSTHPDTQYF. CDR3 nucleotides: TGTGCCAGCAGTACGCATCCAGATACGCAGTATTTT.